The 4 T cell receptor beta chains listed next were all sequenced from one sample in a study of cytomegalovirus exposure and HLA in healthy donors. The study ran its PCR with 60 Vbeta and 13 Jbeta primers. Sequencing used immunoSEQ multiplex PCR; TCRdb keeps in-frame clones, though not all of them. The repertoire table contains some 140,000 clones. Sequenced: PBMCs. Receptors originate from a woman in her forties in good health and CMV-seronegative.

The chain carries TRBV6-5 and TRBJ2-1, with 14 bases matching TRBD2. Unmatched junction bases numbered 2, after V lost 0 bases and J lost 13 bases. The CDR3 is 14 amino acids. Germline lookup yields CDR1 MNHEY and CDR2 SVGAGI. The CDR3 here is CASSYSTSGGAQFF. CDR3 in DNA: TGTGCCAGCAGTTACTCGACTAGCGGGGGGGCTCAGTTCTTC.

The genes are TRBV7-8 and TRBJ2-3, with unresolved D. Deletions cut 2 bases from V and 1 base from J, with 13 bases between. Germline CDR1 is SGHVS and CDR2 is FQNEAQ. This CDR3 spans 16 amino acids. The DNA for the CDR3 is TGTGCCAGCAGCTTAACTCCCTTGGGCGGCACAGATACGCAGTATTTT. It codes for CASSLTPLGGTDTQYF.

The chain uses TRBV6-5 and TRBJ1-5, with D perhaps matching TRBD1 (6 bases). The V gene's germline CDR1 is MNHEY and CDR2 SVGAGI. V dropped 5 bases and J dropped 0 bases, with 11 bases sitting between them. The CDR3 is made up of 15 amino acids. The CDR3 DNA reads TGTGCCAGCAGTCCGGACAGTTATAGCAATCAGCCCCAGCATTTT. Amino acids: CASSPDSYSNQPQHF.

V is TRBV18 and J is TRBJ1-1, with D unresolved. V lost 1 base and J lost 0, with 3 bases in between. Germline lookup yields CDR1 KGHSH and CDR2 LQKENI. CDR3 size: 13 residues. CDR3 loop: CASSPLMNTEAFF. DNA of the CDR3: TGTGCCAGCTCACCACTTATGAACACTGAAGCTTTCTTT.